Described below is a single TCR beta chain sequence and its context. The source of the sample is a study of blood T cell repertoires in COVID-19. Study at large: There were acute and convalescent COVID-19 samples, and they came from the United States, Italy and Spain. Sources were T cells, B-cell-depleted T cells, or PBMCs; the material itself was cDNA or gDNA.

Germline V gene data show CDR1 as LGHNT and CDR2 as FRNRAP. This CDR3 comprises 14 residues. V lost 1 base and J lost 9, with 12 bases in between. Original methodology: The authors estimated nucleated cell counts from reference gene primer amplification. Repertoires were generated with immunoSEQ multiplex PCR, while TCRdb's copy carries only in-frame clones and drops some. The V and J calls and clone size come from that table; D and trimming were worked out from the DNA. This sample has roughly 260,000 clones; about 89% occur once, and the top ten carry approximately 9.8%. This TCR was recovered from a man aged 35 to 55 who had recovered from COVID-19. The chain links TRBV12-5 to TRBJ2-2; tentatively, D is TRBD1 (6 bases). The sequenced sample was peripheral blood. The CDR3 here is CASGLDRAERELFF. CDR3 bases: TGTGCTAGTGGTTTGGACAGGGCGGAGAGGGAGCTGTTTTTT.